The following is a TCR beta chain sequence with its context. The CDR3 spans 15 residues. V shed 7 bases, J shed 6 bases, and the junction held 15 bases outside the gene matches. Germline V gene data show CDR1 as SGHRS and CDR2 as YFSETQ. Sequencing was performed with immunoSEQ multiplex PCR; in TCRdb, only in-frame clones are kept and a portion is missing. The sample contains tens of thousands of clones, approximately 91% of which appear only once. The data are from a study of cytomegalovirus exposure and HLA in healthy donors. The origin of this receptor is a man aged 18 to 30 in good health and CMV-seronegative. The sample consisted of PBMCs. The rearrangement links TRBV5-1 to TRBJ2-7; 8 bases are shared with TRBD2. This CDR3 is CASRERSGSYLEQYF. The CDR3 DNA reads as TGCGCCAGCCGCGAACGGAGCGGGAGTTACCTCGAGCAGTACTTC.